The clone carrying this T cell receptor beta chain has just a few counts. The data were produced by immunoSEQ multiplex PCR, yet TCRdb's version contains in-frame clones alone and is incomplete. This table holds 170,000 or so clones, 85% to 90% found once. This sample is drawn from a study of blood T cell repertoires in COVID-19. CDR3 size: 15 residues. The ends were cut back, 10 bases at V and 6 bases at J, with 19 bases in the middle. Germline CDR1 SNHLY, CDR2 FYNNEI. The TCR was taken from a man in his sixties with COVID-19, enrolled during active disease. Input material: peripheral blood. The rearrangement uses TRBV2 and TRBJ1-6; D might be TRBD1 (6 bases). CDR3 amino acids: CATLYTRGSNSPLHF. In DNA, the CDR3 is TGTGCCACCCTGTATACCAGGGGTAGTAATTCACCCCTCCACTTT.